Following are 14 T cell receptor beta chains from one sample sequenced in a study of molecular identifiers for immune sequencing clone quantification. TCRdb reprocessed the PCR reads with MiXCR, giving one entry per CDR3 protein. The sample lists nearly 55,000 distinct CDR3 sequences, around 33% seen once, with approximately 4.2% in the top ten. Specimen: naive CD8+ T cells from blood, with Jurkat cell RNA spiked in. Subset defined: FACS-sorted CD8+CD4-CCR7+CD45RA+ naive T cells. The source of these receptors is a human donor in good health. Some libraries in this study had Jurkat cell RNA spiked in.

This clonotype was observed at least ten times. J is TRBJ2-3 and V is TRBV7-2, with 8 bases fitting TRBD2. Germline V gives CDR1 SGHTA, CDR2 FQGNSA. The CDR3 covers 16 residues. J lost 3 bases, V lost 3 bases, and 8 bases had no gene match. The CDR3 coding sequence is TGTGCCAGCAGCTTGGCGGGAGGAGGCTGGACAGATACGCAGTATTTT. Residues: CASSLAGGGWTDTQYF.

As for this clonotype: The junction shows a germline mismatch at one end, possibly a read error. The chain is built from TRBV7-4 and TRBJ2-3; 12 bases agree with TRBD2. The CDR3 consists of 16 residues. CDR1 is SGHVT, CDR2 SQSDAQ, per germline. The CDR3 loop is CASSSSGRAGTDTQNF. As DNA, the CDR3 is TGTGCCAGCAGCTCTAGCGGGAGGGCCGGCACAGATACGCAGAATTTT.

The CDR3 spells CASSQEMASGYGELFF. CDR3 DNA: TGTGCCAGCAGCCAAGAGATGGCTAGCGGGTACGGGGAGCTGTTTTTT. This sequence joins TRBV4-2 and TRBJ2-2, with 8 positions matching TRBD2. V gave up 0 bases and J gave up 7 bases; unmatched junction bases: 7. The germline CDR1 and CDR2 sequences are LGHNA and YNFKEQ. CDR3 length equals 16 residues.

The chain joins TRBV7-9 to TRBJ2-3, with 12 bases aligning to TRBD2. V was pared by 4 bases and J by 2 bases, with 4 bases of the junction left unmatched. From germline, CDR1 is SEHNR and CDR2 FQNEAQ (reference sequence). The CDR3 totals 16 residues. The CDR3 DNA is TGTGCCAGCAGCTACGGACTAGCGGGAATCACAGATACGCAGTATTTT. The encoded protein is CASSYGLAGITDTQYF.

At least ten counts were recorded for this clonotype. V and J are TRBV7-2 and TRBJ2-7; perhaps TRBD2 as D (6 bases). CDR3 length: 15 residues. V shed 2 bases and J shed 7 bases, with 18 bases lying between them. The germline V gene has CDR1 SGHTA and CDR2 FQGNSA. In nucleotides, the CDR3 is TGTGCCAGCAGCTTACTGCAGGGAGGATCAGGGGAGCAGTACTTC. This gives the protein CASSLLQGGSGEQYF.

This clonotype was found a few times. This chain uses TRBV7-8 with TRBJ1-1; D unclear. The V gene lost 1 base and the J gene lost 0 bases, with 12 bases spanning the gap. In germline, CDR1 is SGHVS, CDR2 FQNEAQ. The CDR3 is 16 amino acids. The CDR3 bases are TGTGCCAGCAGCTTAGGAGTGTTACAGATGAACACTGAAGCTTTCTTT. The encoded protein is CASSLGVLQMNTEAFF.

This clonotype was counted a few times. The chain has TRBV7-6 and TRBJ2-5; TRBD2 is a possible D gene (5 bases). The germline V gene encodes CDR1 SGHVS and CDR2 FNYEAQ. This CDR3 is 14 amino acids long. V shed 1 base and J shed 0 bases, with 6 bases lying between them. The CDR3 bases are TGTGCCAGCAGCTTAGGGGAGAACCAAGAGACCCAGTACTTC. This encodes CASSLGENQETQYF.

This clonotype was observed a few times. V usage is TRBV27 and J usage is TRBJ2-6; unclear D gene. Germline CDR1 MNHEY, CDR2 SMNVEV (reference sequence). The CDR3 contains 17 residues. The V end was cut by 3 bases, the J end by 0 bases, with 12 bases between. Here the CDR3 DNA reads TGTGCCAGCAGTTTCCGACACATTAGCTCTGGGGCCAACGTCCTGACTTTC. Its protein product is CASSFRHISSGANVLTF.

This clonotype was counted only a few times. The chain couples TRBV6-5 to TRBJ2-4, with 7 bases lining up with TRBD2. Germline V gives CDR1 MNHEY, CDR2 SVGAGI. This CDR3 has 15 amino acids. After removal of 5 bases from V and 6 bases from J, the junction contained 10 bases not matched to a gene. This chain's CDR3 is CASSAGVGLVNIQYF. Here the CDR3 DNA reads TGTGCCAGCAGTGCGGGAGTCGGTTTAGTAAACATTCAGTACTTC.

This clonotype was counted ten times or more. The rearrangement uses TRBV7-2 and TRBJ2-7; D call uncertain. V dropped 7 bases and J dropped 4 bases, with 8 bases sitting between them. Per the germline V gene, CDR1 is SGHTA and CDR2 is FQGNSA. This CDR3 has 11 residues. The CDR3 spells CASKGLYEQYF. In nucleotides, the CDR3 is TGTGCCAGCAAAGGCCTTTACGAGCAGTACTTC.

The chain employs TRBV5-4 and TRBJ2-7; D remains ambiguous. Germline CDR1 SGHNT, CDR2 YYREEE (reference sequence). The CDR3 runs 13 residues. V lost 0 bases and J lost 1, with 5 bases in between. The DNA of the CDR3 is TGTGCCAGCAGCTTGGACGGGTCCTACGAGCAGTACTTC. Protein product: CASSLDGSYEQYF.

This clonotype was recorded at least ten times. This chain connects TRBV7-8 to TRBJ1-2; a weak D match, TRBD1 (5 bases). V was cut by 5 bases and J by 8 bases, with 12 bases left in between. Germline V gives CDR1 SGHVS, CDR2 FQNEAQ. The CDR3 consists of 12 residues. In DNA form, the CDR3 reads TGTGCCAGCAGCATACCAGGGTCCGGCTACACCTTC. Its protein product is CASSIPGSGYTF.

In the case of this clonotype: This may stem from a read error, because a much larger clone lies one nucleotide away. In this CDR3 the conserved last residue, phenylalanine or tryptophan, is missing, so a read error is likely. The gene calls are TRBV20-1 and TRBJ2-4, with D tentatively TRBD2 (5 bases). V gave up 8 bases and J gave up 8 bases, with 19 bases separating them. CDR1 DFQATT and CDR2 SNEGSKA come from the germline V gene (reference sequence). CDR3 length: 13 residues. CDR3 protein: CSLITERADIQYI. For the CDR3, the DNA is TGCAGTCTAATAACGGAGAGAGCGGACATTCAGTACATC.

The chain has TRBV2 and TRBJ2-7; no reliable D call. The germline gives CDR1 SNHLY, CDR2 FYNNEI. Trimming stripped 7 bases from V and 0 bases from J, with 13 bases between. The length of the CDR3 is 14 residues. This chain's CDR3 is CASNLDGYSYEQYF. For the CDR3, the DNA is TGTGCCAGCAACCTAGACGGTTACTCCTACGAGCAGTACTTC.